This T cell receptor (beta chain) was retrieved from a study of CD8 T cells in ankylosing spondylitis. Study-wide results and caveats: CD8+ disease-linked clones were present at relatively low frequencies in blood.

TCRdb recomputed calls from the 5' RACE reads with MiXCR, one row per CDR3 protein. The sample lists some 40,000 distinct CDR3 sequences, 3% occurring once. J lost 6 bases, V lost 0 bases, and 9 bases had no gene match. Per the germline V gene, CDR1 is SGDLS and CDR2 is YYNGEE. The CDR3 consists of 16 residues. Ten or more counts support this clonotype. The antigen remains undetermined. Sample: blood, either unsorted or a sorted T cell fraction (not recorded which). The receptor's source is a male donor with ankylosing spondylitis or in good health (not recorded which). This chain connects TRBV9 to TRBJ2-1; 7 positions match TRBD2. CDR3 sequence reads: CASSVGHAGVGNEQFF. DNA of the CDR3: TGTGCCAGCAGCGTAGGACATGCGGGGGTGGGCAATGAGCAGTTCTTC.